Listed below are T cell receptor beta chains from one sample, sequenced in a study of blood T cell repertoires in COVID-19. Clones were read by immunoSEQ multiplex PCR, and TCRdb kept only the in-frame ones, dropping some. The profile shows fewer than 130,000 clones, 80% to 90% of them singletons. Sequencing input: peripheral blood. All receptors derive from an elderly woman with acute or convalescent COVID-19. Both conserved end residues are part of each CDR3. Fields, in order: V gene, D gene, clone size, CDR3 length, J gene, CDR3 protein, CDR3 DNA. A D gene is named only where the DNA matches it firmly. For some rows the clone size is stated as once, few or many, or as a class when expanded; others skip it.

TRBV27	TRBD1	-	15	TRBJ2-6	CASSLRGPGANVLTF	TGTGCCAGCAGTTTAAGGGGGCCTGGGGCCAACGTCCTGACTTTC
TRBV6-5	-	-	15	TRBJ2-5	CASSYSQGYQETQYF	TGTGCCAGCAGTTACTCCCAGGGCTACCAAGAGACCCAGTACTTC
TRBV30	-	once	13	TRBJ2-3	CAWTNVGPDTQYF	TGTGCCTGGACAAACGTTGGCCCAGATACGCAGTATTTT
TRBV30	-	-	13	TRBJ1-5	CAWSEWGRQPQHF	TGTGCCTGGAGTGAATGGGGGAGGCAGCCCCAGCATTTT
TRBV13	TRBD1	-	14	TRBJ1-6	CASSSGQGSSPLHF	TGTGCCAGCAGTTCGGGACAGGGTAGTTCACCCCTCCACTTT
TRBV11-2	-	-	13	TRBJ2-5	CASSFTGPETQYF	TGTGCCAGCAGCTTTACAGGGCCGGAGACCCAGTACTTC
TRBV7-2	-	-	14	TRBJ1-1	CASSLASQGTEAFF	TGTGCCAGCAGCTTAGCGTCACAGGGCACTGAAGCTTTCTTT
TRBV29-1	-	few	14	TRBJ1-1	CSVKQTEMNTEAFF	TGCAGCGTTAAACAGACAGAGATGAACACTGAAGCTTTCTTT
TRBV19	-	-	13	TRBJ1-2	CASFTGTNYGYTF	TGTGCCAGTTTCACAGGGACCAACTATGGCTACACCTTC
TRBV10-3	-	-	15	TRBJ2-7	CAISESSGRSYEQYF	TGTGCCATCAGTGAGTCGAGTGGCAGGTCCTACGAGCAGTACTTC
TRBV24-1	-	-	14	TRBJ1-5	CATSQTGSNQPQHF	TGTGCCACCAGCCAAACAGGTAGCAATCAGCCCCAGCATTTT
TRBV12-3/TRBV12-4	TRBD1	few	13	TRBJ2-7	CASSRTGTYEQYF	TGTGCCAGCAGTCGGACAGGGACCTACGAGCAGTACTTC
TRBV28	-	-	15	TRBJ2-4	CASSARGLAKNIQYF	TGTGCCAGCAGCGCAAGGGGTCTAGCCAAAAACATTCAGTACTTC
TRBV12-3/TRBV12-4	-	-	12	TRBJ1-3	CASSPPENTIYF	TGTGCCAGCAGTCCCCCGGAGAACACCATATATTTT
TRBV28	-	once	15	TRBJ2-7	CASSSAGFGSYEQYF	TGTGCCAGCAGTTCGGCGGGATTCGGATCCTACGAGCAGTACTTC
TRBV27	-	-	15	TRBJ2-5	CASSLGGGETETQYF	TGTGCCAGCAGTCTTGGAGGGGGCGAAACCGAGACCCAGTACTTC
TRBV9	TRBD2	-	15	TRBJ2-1	CASSSSGVSYNEQFF	TGTGCCAGCAGCTCTAGCGGGGTCTCCTACAATGAGCAGTTCTTC
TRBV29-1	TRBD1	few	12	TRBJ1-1	CSVARGLTEAFF	TGCAGCGTTGCTAGGGGGCTAACTGAAGCTTTCTTT
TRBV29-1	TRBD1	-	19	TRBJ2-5	CSLQGTGVLDVWDQETQYF	TGCAGCCTACAAGGGACAGGGGTCCTTGATGTATGGGACCAAGAGACCCAGTACTTC
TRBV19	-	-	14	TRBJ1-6	CATSSPGWGSPLHF	TGTGCCACCTCCTCCCCGGGGTGGGGTTCACCCCTCCACTTT
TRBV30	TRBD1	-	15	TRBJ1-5	CAWNQQGAQGQPQHF	TGTGCCTGGAACCAACAGGGGGCGCAGGGTCAGCCCCAGCATTTT
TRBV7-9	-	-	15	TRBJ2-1	CASRPWVARNNEQFF	TGTGCCAGCAGGCCCTGGGTAGCACGCAACAATGAGCAGTTCTTC
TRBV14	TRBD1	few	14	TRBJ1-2	CASSPGQGGYGYTF	TGTGCCAGCAGCCCGGGACAGGGGGGATATGGCTACACCTTC
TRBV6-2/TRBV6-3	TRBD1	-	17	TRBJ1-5	CASSPGQGPFSNQPQHF	TGTGCCAGCAGCCCGGGACAGGGACCTTTTAGCAATCAGCCCCAGCATTTT
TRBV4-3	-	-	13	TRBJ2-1	CASSPGSYNEQFF	TGCGCCAGCAGCCCCGGCTCCTACAATGAGCAGTTCTTC
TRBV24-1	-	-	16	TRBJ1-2	CATSDLPGIWDYGYTF	TGTGCCACCAGTGACCTCCCAGGGATTTGGGACTATGGCTACACCTTC
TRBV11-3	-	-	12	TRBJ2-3	CASSFGADTQYF	TGTGCCAGCTCTTTCGGGGCAGATACGCAGTATTTT
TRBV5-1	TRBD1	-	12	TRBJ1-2	CASSQGDYGYTF	TGCGCCAGCAGTCAGGGGGACTATGGCTACACCTTC
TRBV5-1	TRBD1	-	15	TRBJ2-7	CASSLDRGRQGEQYF	TGCGCCAGCAGCCTGGACAGGGGGCGTCAGGGCGAGCAGTACTTC
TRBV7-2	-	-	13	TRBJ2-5	CASSLGGRETQYF	TGTGCCAGCAGCTTAGGAGGGCGGGAGACCCAGTACTTC
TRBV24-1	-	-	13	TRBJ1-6	CATSEGHLLPLHF	TGTGCCACCAGTGAGGGACACCTCCTACCCCTCCACTTT
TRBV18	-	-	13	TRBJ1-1	CASSPRLDTEAFF	TGTGCCAGCTCACCGCGACTAGACACTGAAGCTTTCTTT
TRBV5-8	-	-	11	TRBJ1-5	CASVAVQPQHF	TGTGCCAGCGTAGCGGTACAGCCCCAGCATTTT
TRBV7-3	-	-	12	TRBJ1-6	CASSPSISPLHF	TGTGCCAGCAGCCCAAGCATTTCACCCCTCCACTTT
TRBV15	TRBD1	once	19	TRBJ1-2	CATSRGQGFGGETNYGYTF	TGTGCCACCAGCAGAGGACAGGGTTTTGGGGGAGAAACTAACTATGGCTACACCTTC
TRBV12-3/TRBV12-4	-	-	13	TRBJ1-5	CASCLGRHQPQHF	TGTGCCAGCTGCCTTGGGAGGCATCAGCCCCAGCATTTT
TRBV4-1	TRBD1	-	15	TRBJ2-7	CASSHPGQGGYEQYF	TGCGCCAGCAGCCACCCGGGACAGGGTGGGTACGAGCAGTACTTC
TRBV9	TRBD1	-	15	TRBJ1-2	CASSVEGQSHYGYTF	TGTGCCAGCAGCGTAGAGGGACAGTCCCACTATGGCTACACCTTC
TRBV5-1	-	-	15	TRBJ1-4	CASSLAGTLNEKLFF	TGCGCCAGCAGCTTGGCCGGGACACTGAATGAAAAACTGTTTTTT
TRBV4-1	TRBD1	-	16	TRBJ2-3	CASSDSGTGVTDTQYF	TGCGCCAGCAGCGACTCCGGGACAGGGGTAACAGATACGCAGTATTTT
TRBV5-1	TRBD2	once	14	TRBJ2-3	CASSPRGSTDTQYF	TGCGCCAGCAGCCCGCGGGGGAGCACAGATACGCAGTATTTT
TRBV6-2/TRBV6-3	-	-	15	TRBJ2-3	CASSRSGERTDTQYF	TGTGCCAGCAGCCGTTCGGGGGAGCGCACAGATACGCAGTATTTT
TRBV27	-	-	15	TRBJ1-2	CASSLSFTGPYGYTF	TGTGCCAGCAGTTTATCTTTTACGGGTCCGTATGGCTACACCTTC